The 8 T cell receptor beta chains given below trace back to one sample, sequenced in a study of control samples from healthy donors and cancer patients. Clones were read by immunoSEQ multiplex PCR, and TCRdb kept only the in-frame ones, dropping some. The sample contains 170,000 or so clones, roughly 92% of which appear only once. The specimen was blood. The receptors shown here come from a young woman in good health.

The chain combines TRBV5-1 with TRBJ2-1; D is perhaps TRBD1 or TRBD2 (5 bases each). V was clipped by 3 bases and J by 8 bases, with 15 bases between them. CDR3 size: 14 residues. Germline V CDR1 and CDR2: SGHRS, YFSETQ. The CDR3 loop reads CASSSLRRGDEQFF. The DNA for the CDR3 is TGCGCCAGCAGCTCTCTGAGAAGGGGAGATGAGCAGTTCTTC.

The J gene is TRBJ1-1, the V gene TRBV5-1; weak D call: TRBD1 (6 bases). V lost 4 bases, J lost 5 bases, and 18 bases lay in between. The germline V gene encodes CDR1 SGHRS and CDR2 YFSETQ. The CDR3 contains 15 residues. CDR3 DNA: TGCGCCAGCAGCATTGGAGGGTCGGGGGCTACTGAAGCTTTCTTT. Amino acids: CASSIGGSGATEAFF.

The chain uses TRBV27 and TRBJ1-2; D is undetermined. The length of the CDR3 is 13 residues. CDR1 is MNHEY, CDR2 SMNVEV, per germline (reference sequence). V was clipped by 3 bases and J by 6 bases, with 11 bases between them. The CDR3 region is CASSFRMGDGYTF. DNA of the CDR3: TGTGCCAGCAGTTTCCGAATGGGAGATGGCTACACCTTC.

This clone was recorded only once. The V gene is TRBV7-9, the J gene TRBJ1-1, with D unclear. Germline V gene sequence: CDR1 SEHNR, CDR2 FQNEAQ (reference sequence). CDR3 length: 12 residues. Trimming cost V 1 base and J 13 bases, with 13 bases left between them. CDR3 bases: TGTGCCAGCAGCTTAGTAGGAAGTGGGGTTTTCTTT. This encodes CASSLVGSGVFF.

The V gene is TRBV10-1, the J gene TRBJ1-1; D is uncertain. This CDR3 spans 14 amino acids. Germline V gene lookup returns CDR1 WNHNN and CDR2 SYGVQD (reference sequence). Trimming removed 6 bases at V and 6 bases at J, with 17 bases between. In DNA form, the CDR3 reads TGCGCCAGCAGCGACTCCAAGGGAATAGCTGAAGCTTTCTTT. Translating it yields CASSDSKGIAEAFF.

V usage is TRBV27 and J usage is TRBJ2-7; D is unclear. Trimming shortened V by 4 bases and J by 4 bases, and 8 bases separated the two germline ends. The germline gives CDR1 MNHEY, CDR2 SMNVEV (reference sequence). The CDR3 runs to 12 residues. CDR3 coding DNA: TGTGCCAGCAGTTCCCGTTATTACGAGCAGTACTTC. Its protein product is CASSSRYYEQYF.

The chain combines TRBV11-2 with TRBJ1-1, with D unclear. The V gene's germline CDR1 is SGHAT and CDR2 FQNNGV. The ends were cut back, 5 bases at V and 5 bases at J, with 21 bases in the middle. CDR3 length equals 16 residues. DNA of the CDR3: TGTGCCAGCAGCCCCCTGACGGCACATCCAAGGACTGAAGCTTTCTTT. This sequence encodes CASSPLTAHPRTEAFF.

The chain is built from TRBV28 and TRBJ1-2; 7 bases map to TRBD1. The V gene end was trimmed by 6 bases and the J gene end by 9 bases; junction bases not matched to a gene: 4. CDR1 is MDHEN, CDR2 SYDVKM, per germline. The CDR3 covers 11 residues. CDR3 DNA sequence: TGTGCCAGCAGCGACAGGGAACGCTACACCTTC. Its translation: CASSDRERYTF.